Described below is a single TCR beta chain sequence and its context. The table came from immunoSEQ multiplex PCR; TCRdb's copy has only in-frame clones and leaves some out. Seen here are about 300,000 clones, approximately 88% observed once, and the top ten hold approximately 0.9%. The sample belongs to a study of cytomegalovirus exposure and HLA in healthy donors. The V gene end was trimmed by 4 bases and the J gene end by 2 bases; junction bases not matched to a gene: 9. The CDR3 is 16 amino acids. The germline V gene encodes CDR1 MDHEN and CDR2 SYDVKM. The sequence was obtained from a woman aged 18-30 years in good health and CMV-seronegative. The sample consisted of PBMCs. The chain links TRBV28 to TRBJ2-7; 9 bases agree with TRBD1. The CDR3 here is CASSSPGDRVTYEQYF. In DNA form, the CDR3 reads TGTGCCAGCAGTTCCCCGGGGGACAGGGTAACCTACGAGCAGTACTTC.